These 25 T cell receptor beta chains originate from one sample sequenced in a study of Ad26.COV2.S vaccination and SARS-CoV-2 variants (dated by TCRdb to the early 2020s). This sample's treatment or condition label indicates: 19 received Ad26.COV2.S at low or high dose, single or two shots; about 5 received placebo; per-sample allocation not given. Repertoires of vaccine and placebo recipients were sequenced from samples taken on day 63 after the first injection. Library generation was performed with the immunoSEQ multiplex PCR assay. The table comes from immuneACCESS by way of TCRdb, which keeps in-frame sequences with V and J called. Part of the clones is missing from these tables; in studies checked, under half for an unresolved V gene and the rest for unknown reasons. A total of hundreds of thousands of clones appear in this sample, over 75% of them only once. Of the sample, 9% to 15% falls within the top ten clones.

The sequencing used peripheral blood, collected in a trial of Ad26.COV2.S vaccine versus placebo. These receptors were obtained from a person aged 18-65 years who received the Ad26.COV2.S COVID-19 vaccine or a placebo.

The V gene is TRBV30, the J gene TRBJ2-1; TRBD2 agrees at 12 bases. CDR3 length: 15 residues. Germline loops: CDR1 GTSNPN, CDR2 SVGIG (reference sequence). With V trimmed by 4 bases and J by 2 bases, 3 bases remained unmatched. The CDR3 coding sequence is TGTGCCTGGAACCTAGCGGGAGGGCCCTACAATGAGCAGTTCTTC. Its translation is CAWNLAGGPYNEQFF.

The rearrangement uses TRBV7-9 and TRBJ2-2, with D perhaps matching TRBD1 (5 bases). The length of the CDR3 is 16 residues. Germline V gives CDR1 SEHNR, CDR2 FQNEAQ (reference sequence). Deletions cut 2 bases from V and 0 bases from J, with 10 bases between. The CDR3 sequence: CASSLWGRSNTGELFF. DNA for the CDR3: TGTGCCAGCAGCTTATGGGGCAGGTCGAACACCGGGGAGCTGTTTTTT.

Written as DNA, the CDR3 is TGTGCCAGCCGCCTTACTAGCGGGAGGTCGAATGAGCAGTTCTTC. Its protein product is CASRLTSGRSNEQFF. The chain couples TRBV2 to TRBJ2-1; 12 bases line up with TRBD2. V shed 8 bases and J 7 bases; nucleotides not matched to a gene: 9. There are 15 residues in the CDR3. CDR1 is SNHLY, CDR2 FYNNEI, per germline.

The chain combines TRBV4-1 with TRBJ2-6; no clear D gene. The ends were cut back, 8 bases at V and 3 bases at J, with 20 bases in the middle. Germline values: CDR1 MGHRA, CDR2 YSYEKL. The CDR3 contains 17 residues. CDR3 amino acids: CASAQSVVDNGANVLTF. CDR3 in DNA: TGCGCCAGCGCTCAAAGCGTAGTGGATAATGGGGCCAACGTCCTGACTTTC.

This chain joins TRBV29-1 and TRBJ2-4; 14 bases are shared with TRBD2. Per the germline V gene, CDR1 is SQVTM and CDR2 is ANQGSEA. There are 17 residues in the CDR3. The ends lost 6 bases at V and 2 bases at J; junction bases unmatched: 9. CDR3 residues: CSVGGTSGSRTKNIQYF. CDR3 coding DNA: TGCAGCGTGGGAGGGACTAGCGGGAGTCGGACCAAAAACATTCAGTACTTC.

The rearrangement uses TRBV24-1 and TRBJ2-1; TRBD2 agrees at 8 bases. V shed 4 bases, J shed 8 bases, and the junction held 9 bases outside the gene matches. The CDR3 consists of 15 residues. Germline CDR1 and CDR2: KGHDR and SFDVKD. This chain's CDR3 is CATSDSGTSNHEQFF. The CDR3 bases are TGTGCCACCAGTGACTCCGGGACTAGTAACCATGAGCAGTTCTTC.

The rearrangement uses TRBV18 and TRBJ2-7, with 9 nucleotides matching TRBD1. Losses at the gene ends were 3 bases for V and 7 bases for J; bases not matched to a gene: 10. The germline gives CDR1 KGHSH, CDR2 LQKENI. The CDR3 loop spans 15 amino acids. CDR3 DNA: TGTGCCAGCTCACCTTGGCAACAGGGGACAGGGGAGCAGTACTTC. It specifies CASSPWQQGTGEQYF.

The chain combines TRBV2 with TRBJ2-1; TRBD2 matches 11 bases. After removal of 9 bases from V and 5 bases from J, the junction contained 6 bases not matched to a gene. The CDR3 covers 14 residues. Germline V gene sequence: CDR1 SNHLY, CDR2 FYNNEI. The DNA for the CDR3 is TGTGCCAGTTCTAGCGGGAGGTACCACAATGAGCAGTTCTTC. Residues: CASSSGRYHNEQFF.

The gene calls are TRBV6-5 and TRBJ1-2; maybe TRBD1 (6 bases). The ends were cut back, 6 bases at V and 10 bases at J, with 24 bases in the middle. CDR1 and CDR2 (germline): MNHEY, SVGAGI. CDR3 size: 15 residues. CDR3 coding DNA: TGTGCCAGCAGAGTTTCAGGACAGCCTCTTATGGTCTACACCTTC. The encoded protein is CASRVSGQPLMVYTF.

This chain uses TRBV7-9 with TRBJ1-1; D not resolved. The CDR3 is 15 amino acids. Per germline, CDR1 SEHNR and CDR2 FQNEAQ (reference sequence). Trimming removed 1 base at V and 6 bases at J, with 15 bases between. CDR3 nucleotide sequence: TGTGCCAGCAGCTTAGACTCGGTGGGGAGCGCTGAAGCTTTCTTT. Translated, it gives CASSLDSVGSAEAFF.

V usage is TRBV27 and J usage is TRBJ2-5; D is possibly TRBD1 (6 bases). V was cut by 3 bases and J by 0 bases, with 11 bases left in between. The CDR3 runs to 15 residues. Germline CDR1 MNHEY, CDR2 SMNVEV (reference sequence). For the CDR3, the DNA is TGTGCCAGCAGTTTTGATCAGGGGAACCAAGAGACCCAGTACTTC. This translates into CASSFDQGNQETQYF.

The genes are TRBV19 and TRBJ2-3; TRBD1 is a possible D gene (5 bases). CDR1 LNHDA and CDR2 SQIVND come from the germline V gene (reference sequence). The CDR3 is 15 residues long. V lost 6 bases, J lost 2 bases, and 15 bases lay in between. Here the CDR3 reads CASRSPDRYTDTQYF. For the CDR3, the DNA is TGTGCCAGTAGGAGCCCCGACAGATACACAGATACGCAGTATTTT.

This chain joins TRBV19 and TRBJ2-3; tentative D call: TRBD2 (6 bases). Germline V gene sequence: CDR1 LNHDA, CDR2 SQIVND (reference sequence). The CDR3 is 16 amino acids. With 5 bases removed from V and 0 bases from J, the gap between germline ends came to 15 bases. As DNA, the CDR3 is TGTGCCAGTAGTTGGCTAGCGCTCGCTAGCACAGATACGCAGTATTTT. Translation: CASSWLALASTDTQYF.

This chain joins TRBV9 and TRBJ2-2; the D is unclear. The CDR3 length is 15 residues. V gave up 0 bases and J gave up 1 base, with 7 bases separating them. Germline CDR1 is SGDLS and CDR2 is YYNGEE. CDR3 sequence reads: CASSVEPGNTGELFF. The CDR3 DNA reads as TGTGCCAGCAGCGTAGAACCGGGGAACACCGGGGAGCTGTTTTTT.

Here the CDR3 DNA reads TGTGCCAGCAGTTACCAGGGAGCTCTCTATGGCTACACCTTC. The encoded protein is CASSYQGALYGYTF. The chain employs TRBV6-2 or TRBV6-3 and TRBJ1-2, with D tentatively TRBD1 (5 bases). Deletions cut 2 bases from V and 4 bases from J, with 11 bases between. CDR1 is MNHEY and CDR2 is SVGEGT in the germline V gene. The CDR3 runs to 14 residues.

The gene calls are TRBV10-3 and TRBJ2-3; 11 bases are a match to TRBD2. Germline values: CDR1 ENHRY, CDR2 SYGVKD. Germline trimming cut 5 bases from V and 4 bases from J; bases unmatched to any gene: 5. The CDR3 extends over 15 amino acids. The CDR3 bases are TGTGCCATCAGTCGACTAGCGGGATTGGCAGATACGCAGTATTTT. It is translated as CAISRLAGLADTQYF.

The V gene is TRBV6-5, the J gene TRBJ2-3, with 12 bases aligning to TRBD2. This CDR3 is built from 14 residues. Germline CDR1 is MNHEY and CDR2 is SVGAGI. V shed 4 bases and J 6 bases; nucleotides not matched to a gene: 2. The CDR3 is CASSFLAGGDTQYF. CDR3 coding DNA: TGTGCCAGCAGTTTCCTAGCGGGAGGGGATACGCAGTATTTT.

The V gene is TRBV18, the J gene TRBJ1-1; 10 bases are a match to TRBD1. The germline V gene has CDR1 KGHSH and CDR2 LQKENI. V gave up 6 bases and J gave up 3 bases; unmatched junction bases: 4. CDR3 length equals 14 residues. In DNA form, the CDR3 reads TGTGCCAGCTCCCTCGGGACAGGGGACACTGAAGCTTTCTTT. This encodes CASSLGTGDTEAFF.

This chain uses TRBV27 with TRBJ2-3, with 9 nucleotides matching TRBD2. The CDR3 is made up of 16 amino acids. From germline, CDR1 is MNHEY and CDR2 SMNVEV (reference sequence). The trim removed 3 bases at V and 2 bases at J, leaving 6 bases unmatched. DNA of the CDR3: TGTGCCAGCAGTTTTTTGCTAGCGGGACCCACAGATACGCAGTATTTT. It is translated as CASSFLLAGPTDTQYF.

The chain is built from TRBV5-3 and TRBJ2-7, with TRBD2 matching 12 bases. TRBV5-3 is an ORF; its function is uncertain. The CDR3 loop spans 15 amino acids. J lost 0 bases, V lost 4 bases, and 2 bases had no gene match. The CDR3 nucleotides read TGTGCCAGAAGCCCTAGCGGGAGGGCCTCCTACGAGCAGTACTTC. This gives the protein CARSPSGRASYEQYF.

This chain connects TRBV3-1 (or the pseudogene TRBV3-2) to TRBJ1-4, with a tentative D call TRBD1 (5 bases). The CDR3 runs 16 residues. CDR1 and CDR2 (germline): LGHDT, YNNKEL (reference sequence). Trimming cost V 2 bases and J 0 bases, with 10 bases left between them. CDR3 in DNA: TGTGCCAGCAGCCAAACCGGGACGGCAACTAATGAAAAACTGTTTTTT. It is translated as CASSQTGTATNEKLFF.

The chain is built from TRBV7-2 and TRBJ2-5; TRBD2 might be the D (6 bases). This CDR3 spans 12 amino acids. Per germline, CDR1 SGHTA and CDR2 FQGNSA. Trimming removed 5 bases at V and 5 bases at J, with 9 bases between. In nucleotides, the CDR3 is TGTGCCAGCAGCCGGAGGGGTGAGACCCAGTACTTC. Its translation is CASSRRGETQYF.

The count of this clone is one. The rearrangement uses TRBV5-5 and TRBJ2-5; 9 nucleotides line up with TRBD1. Germline V gene sequence: CDR1 SGHKS, CDR2 YYEKEE (reference sequence). This CDR3 is built from 16 residues. V lost 0 bases and J lost 2; bases outside the gene matches: 5. The CDR3 region has the DNA TGTGCCAGCAGCTTGGGGGGGACAGGGCGGCAAGAGACCCAGTACTTC. Protein product: CASSLGGTGRQETQYF.

The genes are TRBV6-5 and TRBJ1-3; D gene ambiguous. Germline V gives CDR1 MNHEY, CDR2 SVGAGI. There are 15 residues in the CDR3. Trimming removed 5 bases at V and 0 bases at J, with 11 bases between. CDR3: CASSKQPYSGNTIYF. The CDR3 coding sequence is TGTGCCAGCAGTAAACAGCCTTACTCTGGAAACACCATATATTTT.

The V call is TRBV25-1, the J call TRBJ2-2; D is undetermined. This CDR3 is 13 amino acids long. The V end lost 8 bases, the J end lost 1 base, and 8 bases lay between the germline ends. Germline V CDR1 and CDR2: MGHDK, SYGVNS. Here the CDR3 reads CASRVQNTGELFF. The DNA of the CDR3 is TGTGCCAGCCGCGTACAGAACACCGGGGAGCTGTTTTTT.